This T cell receptor (beta chain) emerged from a study of T cells in Graves' hyperthyroidism and ophthalmopathy. The germline CDR1 and CDR2 sequences are SEHNR and FQNEAQ (reference sequence). V shed 4 bases and J shed 3 bases, with 13 bases lying between them. This CDR3 is built from 15 residues. Uncontrolled infection, other autoimmune disease, pregnancy or lactation led to exclusion. The PBMCs had their origin in 7.5 to 10 ml of fresh peripheral blood. A few counts support this clonotype. Amplification of TCR beta CDR3 regions was performed using RNA transcripts as template. The primer set for the first-round RT-PCR of the TCR CDR3 was HTBI. From the multiplex PCR reads, TCRdb called clonotypes with MiXCR, one entry per CDR3 protein. The sample records hundreds of thousands of distinct CDR3 sequences, roughly 20% being singletons.

This TCR came from a man aged 25-40 years with Graves' ophthalmopathy. This chain joins TRBV7-9 and TRBJ1-3; TRBD1 is a possible D gene (6 bases). Sequencing was done on a sample of blood. DNA of the CDR3: TGTGCCAGCAGCTCCCCCGGGACACATGGAAACACCATATATTTT. This gives the protein CASSSPGTHGNTIYF.